Included here is one TCR beta chain sequence, with context. Its antigen is undetermined. The sample originates from a study of OX40 agonist ivuxolimab in advanced cancers. At cycle 4 day 1, cycle 7 day 1, and baseline, blood was sampled. Study findings and constraints: The investigators did not determine what antigen specificity the expanded peripheral T cells had. Normalized T-cell clonal expansion was also low in some nonresponders.

The protocol was immunoSEQ multiplex PCR, while the TCRdb copy is restricted to in-frame clones and leaves out a portion. The sample carries about 96,000 clones, less than 85% recorded once. CDR3 length equals 15 residues. The germline V gene has CDR1 KGHSH and CDR2 LQKENI. Trimming removed 2 bases at V and 2 bases at J, with 11 bases between. The genes are TRBV18 and TRBJ2-3; no firm D call. The sample in question was CD4+ or CD8+ T cells sorted from blood, obtained in a trial of the OX40 agonist ivuxolimab. The sequence was collected from an adult with an advanced solid tumor such as melanoma, head and neck, liver or kidney cancer. The CDR3: CASSPAVRFTDTQYF. CDR3 DNA: TGTGCCAGCTCACCAGCGGTAAGGTTCACAGATACGCAGTATTTT.